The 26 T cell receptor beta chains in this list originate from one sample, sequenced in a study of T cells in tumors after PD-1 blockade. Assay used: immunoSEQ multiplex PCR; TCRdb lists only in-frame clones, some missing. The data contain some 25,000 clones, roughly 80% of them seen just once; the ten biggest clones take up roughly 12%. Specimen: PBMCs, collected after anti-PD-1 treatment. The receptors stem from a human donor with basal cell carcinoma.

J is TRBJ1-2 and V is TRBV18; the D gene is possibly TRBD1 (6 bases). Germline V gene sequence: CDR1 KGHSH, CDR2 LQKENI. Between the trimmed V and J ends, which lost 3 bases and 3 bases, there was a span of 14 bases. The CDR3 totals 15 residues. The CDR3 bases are TGTGCCAGCTCACCGCAGTGGGGGGCCGACTATGGCTACACCTTC. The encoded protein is CASSPQWGADYGYTF.

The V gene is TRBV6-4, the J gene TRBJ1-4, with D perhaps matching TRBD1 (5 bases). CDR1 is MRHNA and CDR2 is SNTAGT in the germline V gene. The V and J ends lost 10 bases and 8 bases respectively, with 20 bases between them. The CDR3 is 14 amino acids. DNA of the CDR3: TGTGCCACCTTAAATAAGGGACTTCGGGAAAAACTGTTTTTT. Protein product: CATLNKGLREKLFF.

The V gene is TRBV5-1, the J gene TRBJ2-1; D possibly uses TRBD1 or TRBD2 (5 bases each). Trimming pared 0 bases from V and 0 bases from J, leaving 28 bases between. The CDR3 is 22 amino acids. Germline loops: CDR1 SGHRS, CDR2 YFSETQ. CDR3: CASSLDQGASGFTRLSYNEQFF. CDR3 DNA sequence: TGCGCCAGCAGCTTGGATCAGGGAGCGTCGGGTTTTACCCGCCTCTCCTACAATGAGCAGTTCTTC.

CDR3 DNA: TGTGCCAGCAGTGACGGGGGGCCCACAGATACGCAGTATTTT. Its protein is CASSDGGPTDTQYF. The genes are TRBV6-1 and TRBJ2-3, with TRBD2 as a possible D gene (7 bases). Trimming removed 3 bases from V and 2 bases from J, with 9 bases in between. Germline lookup yields CDR1 MNHNS and CDR2 SASEGT. The CDR3 consists of 14 residues.

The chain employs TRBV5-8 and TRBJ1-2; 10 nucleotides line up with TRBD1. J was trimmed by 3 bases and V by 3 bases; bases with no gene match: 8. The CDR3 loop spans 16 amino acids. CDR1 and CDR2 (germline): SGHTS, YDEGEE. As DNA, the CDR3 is TGTGCCAGCAGCTATATCGAGACAGGGGGCGACTATGGCTACACCTTC. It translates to CASSYIETGGDYGYTF.

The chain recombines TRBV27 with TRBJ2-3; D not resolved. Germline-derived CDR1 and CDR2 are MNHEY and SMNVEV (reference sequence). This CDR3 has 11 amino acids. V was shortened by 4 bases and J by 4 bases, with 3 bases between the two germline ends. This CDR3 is CASSWSDTQYF. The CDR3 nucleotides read TGTGCCAGCAGTTGGTCAGATACGCAGTATTTT.

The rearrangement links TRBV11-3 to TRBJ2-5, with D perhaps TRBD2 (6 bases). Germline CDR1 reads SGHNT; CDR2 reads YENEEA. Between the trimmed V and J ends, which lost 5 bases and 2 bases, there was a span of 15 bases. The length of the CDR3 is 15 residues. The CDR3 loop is CASSPRRVRQETQYF. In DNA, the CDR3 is TGTGCCAGCAGCCCTCGGAGGGTCAGGCAAGAGACCCAGTACTTC.

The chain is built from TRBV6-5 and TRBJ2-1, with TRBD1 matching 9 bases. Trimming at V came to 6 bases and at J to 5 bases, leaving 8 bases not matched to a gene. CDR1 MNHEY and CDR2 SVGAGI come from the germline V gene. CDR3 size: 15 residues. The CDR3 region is CASRHWTGADNEQFF. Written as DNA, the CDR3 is TGTGCCAGCAGACACTGGACAGGGGCCGACAATGAGCAGTTCTTC.

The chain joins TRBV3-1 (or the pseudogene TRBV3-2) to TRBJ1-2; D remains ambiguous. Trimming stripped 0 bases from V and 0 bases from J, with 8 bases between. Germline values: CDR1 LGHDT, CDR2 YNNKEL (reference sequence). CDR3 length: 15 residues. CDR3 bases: TGTGCCAGCAGCCAAGATTCCAGGCCTAACTATGGCTACACCTTC. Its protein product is CASSQDSRPNYGYTF.

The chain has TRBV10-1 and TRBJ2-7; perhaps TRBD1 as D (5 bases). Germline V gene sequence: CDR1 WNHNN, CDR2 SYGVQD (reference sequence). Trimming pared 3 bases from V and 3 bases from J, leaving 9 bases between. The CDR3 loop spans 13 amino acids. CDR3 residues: CASSEGRDYEQYF. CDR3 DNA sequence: TGCGCCAGCAGTGAAGGCAGGGACTACGAGCAGTACTTC.

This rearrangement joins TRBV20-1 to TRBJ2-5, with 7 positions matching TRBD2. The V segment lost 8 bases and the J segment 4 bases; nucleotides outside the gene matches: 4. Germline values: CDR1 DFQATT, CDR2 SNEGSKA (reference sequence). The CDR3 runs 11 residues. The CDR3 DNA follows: TGCAGTAACGGCGGGGGAGAGACCCAGTACTTC. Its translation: CSNGGGETQYF.

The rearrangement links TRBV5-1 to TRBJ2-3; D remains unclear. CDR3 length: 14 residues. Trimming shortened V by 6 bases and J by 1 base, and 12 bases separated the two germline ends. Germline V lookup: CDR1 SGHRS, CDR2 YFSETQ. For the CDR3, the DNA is TGCGCCAGCACCACGGGTTCCCGCACAGATACGCAGTATTTT. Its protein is CASTTGSRTDTQYF.

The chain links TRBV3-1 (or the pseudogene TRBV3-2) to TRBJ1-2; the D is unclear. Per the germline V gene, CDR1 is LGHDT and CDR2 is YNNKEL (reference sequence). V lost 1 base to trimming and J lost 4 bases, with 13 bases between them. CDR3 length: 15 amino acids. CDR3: CASSQGLTSTYGYTF. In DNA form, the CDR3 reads TGTGCCAGCAGCCAAGGGCTGACAAGTACCTATGGCTACACCTTC.

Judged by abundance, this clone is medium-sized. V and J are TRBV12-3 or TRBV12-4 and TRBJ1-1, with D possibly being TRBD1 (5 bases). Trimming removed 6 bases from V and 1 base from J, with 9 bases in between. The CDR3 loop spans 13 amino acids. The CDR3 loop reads CASSTGPNTEAFF. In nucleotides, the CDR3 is TGTGCCAGCAGCACAGGACCGAACACTGAAGCTTTCTTT.

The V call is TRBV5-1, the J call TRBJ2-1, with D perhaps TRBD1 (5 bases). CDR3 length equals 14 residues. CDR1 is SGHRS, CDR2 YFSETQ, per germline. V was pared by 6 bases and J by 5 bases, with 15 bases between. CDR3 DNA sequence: TGCGCCAGCAAACAAGACAGACAGAACAATGAGCAGTTCTTC. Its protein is CASKQDRQNNEQFF.

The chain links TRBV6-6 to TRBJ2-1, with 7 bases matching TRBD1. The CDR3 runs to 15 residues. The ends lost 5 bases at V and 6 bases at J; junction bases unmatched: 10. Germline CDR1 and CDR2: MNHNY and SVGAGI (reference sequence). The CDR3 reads CASSPRQGTFNEQFF. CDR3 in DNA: TGTGCCAGCAGTCCCCGACAGGGTACGTTCAATGAGCAGTTCTTC.

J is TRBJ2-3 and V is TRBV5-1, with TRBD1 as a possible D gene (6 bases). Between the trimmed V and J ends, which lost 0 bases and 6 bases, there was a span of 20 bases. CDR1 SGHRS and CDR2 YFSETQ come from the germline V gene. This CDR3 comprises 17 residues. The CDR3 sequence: CASSLGDKGHQGDTQYF. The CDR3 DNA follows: TGCGCCAGCAGCTTGGGGGACAAGGGCCACCAGGGGGATACGCAGTATTTT. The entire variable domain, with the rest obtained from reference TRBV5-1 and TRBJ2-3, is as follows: KAGVTQTPRYLIKTRGQQVTLSCSPISGHRSVSWYQQTPGQGLQFLFEYFSETQRNKGNFPGRFSGRQFSNSRSEMNVSTLELGDSALYLCASSLGDKGHQGDTQYFGPGTRLTVL.

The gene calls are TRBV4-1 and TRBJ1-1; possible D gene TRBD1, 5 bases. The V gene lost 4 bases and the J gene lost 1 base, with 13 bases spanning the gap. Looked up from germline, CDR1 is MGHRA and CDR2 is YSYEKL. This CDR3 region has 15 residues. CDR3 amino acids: CASSRQAGKNTEAFF. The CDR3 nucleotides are TGCGCCAGCAGCCGCCAGGCAGGGAAGAACACTGAAGCTTTCTTT.

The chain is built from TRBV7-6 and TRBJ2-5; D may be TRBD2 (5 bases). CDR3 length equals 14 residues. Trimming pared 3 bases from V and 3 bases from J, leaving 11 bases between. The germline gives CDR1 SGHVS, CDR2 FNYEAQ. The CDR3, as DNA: TGTGCCAGCAGCTTGTATTTCGGGGAAGAGACCCAGTACTTC. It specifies CASSLYFGEETQYF.

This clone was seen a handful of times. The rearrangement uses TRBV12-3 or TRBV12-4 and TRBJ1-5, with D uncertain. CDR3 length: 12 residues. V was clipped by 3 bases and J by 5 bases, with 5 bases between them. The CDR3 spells CASSFWDQPQHF. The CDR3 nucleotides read TGTGCCAGCAGTTTTTGGGATCAGCCCCAGCATTTT.

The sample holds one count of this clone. The CDR3 reads CASSGRGPKDTQYF. CDR3 in DNA: TGCGCCAGCAGCGGGCGGGGGCCCAAAGATACGCAGTATTTT. The rearrangement links TRBV5-1 to TRBJ2-3; D may be TRBD2 (7 bases). The germline gives CDR1 SGHRS, CDR2 YFSETQ. Between the trimmed V and J ends, which lost 4 bases and 5 bases, there was a span of 14 bases. This CDR3 has 14 residues.

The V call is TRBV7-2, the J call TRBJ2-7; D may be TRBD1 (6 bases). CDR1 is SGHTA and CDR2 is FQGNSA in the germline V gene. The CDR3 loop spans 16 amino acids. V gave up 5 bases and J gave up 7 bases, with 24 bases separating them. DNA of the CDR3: TGTGCCAGCAGCCGGTCCCCACGGGACATTAAAGGGGAGCAGTACTTC. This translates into CASSRSPRDIKGEQYF.

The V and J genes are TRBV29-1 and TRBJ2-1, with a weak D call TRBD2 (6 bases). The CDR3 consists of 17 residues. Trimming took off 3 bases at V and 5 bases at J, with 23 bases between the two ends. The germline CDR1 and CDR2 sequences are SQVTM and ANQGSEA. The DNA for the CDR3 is TGCAGCGTTGACCCACCCTCACGGGGGAAGGTCGACAATGAGCAGTTCTTC. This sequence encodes CSVDPPSRGKVDNEQFF.

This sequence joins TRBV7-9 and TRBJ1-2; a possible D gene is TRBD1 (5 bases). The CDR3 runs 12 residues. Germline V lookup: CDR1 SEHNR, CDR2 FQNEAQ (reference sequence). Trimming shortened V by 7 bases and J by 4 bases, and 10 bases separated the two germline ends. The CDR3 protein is CASTRGGYGYTF. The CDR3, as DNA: TGTGCCAGCACTCGGGGGGGCTATGGCTACACCTTC.

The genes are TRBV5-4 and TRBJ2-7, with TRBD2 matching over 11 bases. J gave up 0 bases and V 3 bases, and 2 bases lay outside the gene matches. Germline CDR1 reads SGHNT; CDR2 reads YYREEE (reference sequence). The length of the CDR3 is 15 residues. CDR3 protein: CASSSLAGGSYEQYF. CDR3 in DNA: TGTGCCAGCAGCTCCCTAGCGGGGGGCTCCTACGAGCAGTACTTC.

CDR3 sequence reads: CAIDGQGVDGYTF. CDR3 coding DNA: TGTGCCATCGACGGACAGGGGGTGGATGGCTACACCTTC. The rearrangement uses TRBV10-3 and TRBJ1-2; 10 nucleotides line up with TRBD1. Germline CDR1 and CDR2: ENHRY and SYGVKD. V gave up 8 bases and J gave up 6 bases; unmatched junction bases: 6. The CDR3 runs to 13 residues.